This TCR beta chain was recorded in a study of blood T cell repertoires in COVID-19. Study processing details: Reference gene primer amplification in the assay estimated nucleated cell counts. TCRdb's table, derived via immunoSEQ multiplex PCR, lists solely in-frame clones and lacks some. V and J calls and clone size follow that table, whereas D and trimming were derived from the DNA. The sample includes under 300,000 clones, around 87% seen only once; the top ten take 7.1%. Trimming removed 7 bases at V and 1 base at J, with 16 bases between. Germline V gene lookup returns CDR1 MNHEY and CDR2 SVGAGI. The CDR3 has 15 residues.

The clonotype originates from a woman in her sixties or seventies with active or convalescent COVID-19. The sequenced material came from peripheral blood. This rearrangement joins TRBV6-5 to TRBJ1-1; the D is unclear. The CDR3 DNA reads as TGTGCCAGCATGACCCCCCGCGGCAGGAACACTGAAGCTTTCTTT. Its protein product is CASMTPRGRNTEAFF.